This T cell receptor (beta chain) derives from a study of post-analysis software for immune sequencing data. On the study more broadly: Relapsing-remitting, secondary progressive and progressive-relapsing multiple sclerosis were all included among the disease courses. Study results and limitations: Under the F measure, samples that were prepared in one batch clustered strongly together. Normalized Chao1 diversity was significantly reduced in patients versus controls.

On this clonotype itself: Its specificity is unknown.

Researchers reported that TCR beta cDNA libraries carried unique molecular identifiers. T cells numbering roughly 1 to 10 million yielded cDNA molecules that totaled approximately 500,000. MiXCR was run by TCRdb on the PCR reads, yielding one entry per CDR3 protein. This sample yields roughly 600,000 distinct CDR3 sequences, of which 44% are seen a single time; roughly 1.7% belongs to the top ten. Sequenced: blood. This sequence originates from a girl aged 10 to 17 with multiple sclerosis.

For the CDR3, the DNA is TGTGCCAGCAGTGGACAGGGGGCGCGTAATGGCTACACCTTC. This sequence encodes CASSGQGARNGYTF. This sequence joins TRBV6-6 and TRBJ1-2; 11 nucleotides align to TRBD1. After removal of 5 bases from V and 6 bases from J, the junction contained 5 bases not matched to a gene. This CDR3 contains 14 residues. The germline gives CDR1 MNHNY, CDR2 SVGAGI (reference sequence).